The TCR beta chain described here comes from a study of cytomegalovirus exposure and HLA in healthy donors. Looking at the study overall: Per a later analysis, the approximately 620 first-cohort and 100 to 150 validation repertoires shared one platform. The study's findings and limits: The investigators catalogued 150 to 200 TCR beta chains as cytomegalovirus-associated.

This clone was counted a single time. Its antigen is as yet unknown. V was shortened by 4 bases and J by 0 bases, with 13 bases between the two germline ends. The CDR3 covers 15 residues. The germline V gene has CDR1 MNHEY and CDR2 SMNVEV (reference sequence). A roughly 130-subject validation cohort, separate from the roughly 680-subject first cohort, supplied the donors. Assay: immunoSEQ multiplex PCR; the TCRdb copy retains only in-frame clones and omits some. The data show fewer than 250,000 clones, about 86% seen once. The gene calls are TRBV27 and TRBJ2-7; no definite D call. The source of this sequence is a man younger than 35 in good health and CMV-seronegative. Sequences were obtained from PBMCs. CDR3 region: CASSYGAVPSYEQYF. CDR3 nucleotide sequence: TGTGCCAGCAGTTATGGAGCTGTCCCCTCCTACGAGCAGTACTTC.